This T cell receptor (beta chain) is drawn from a study of cytomegalovirus exposure and HLA in healthy donors. About the study: Findings of an earlier analysis included more than 90 million unique TCR beta sequences from roughly 190 million T cells. Study observations and caveats: Later analysis revealed greater clonal expansion in HLA-associated TCR beta chains than in equally common others. No immune exposure information besides CMV serostatus was available.

Donors sampled were nominally healthy, though unrecorded immune exposures were likely. As concerns this clone: Its matching antigen is unknown.

The V gene end was trimmed by 0 bases and the J gene end by 1 base; junction bases not matched to a gene: 10. Per germline, CDR1 SGHNT and CDR2 YYREEE (reference sequence). The CDR3 runs 18 residues. The PCR employed 60 Vbeta primers together with 13 Jbeta primers. Generated by immunoSEQ multiplex PCR, the TCRdb table keeps only in-frame clones and is missing some. The sample holds over 150,000 clones, around 81% seen once. The sample consisted of PBMCs. The receptor was derived from a woman in her forties or fifties in good health and CMV-seronegative. This rearrangement joins TRBV5-4 to TRBJ2-3, with 8 positions matching TRBD2. CDR3 amino acids: CASSLGPQGAGGTDTQYF. CDR3 coding DNA: TGTGCCAGCAGCTTGGGGCCCCAGGGAGCGGGAGGCACAGATACGCAGTATTTT.